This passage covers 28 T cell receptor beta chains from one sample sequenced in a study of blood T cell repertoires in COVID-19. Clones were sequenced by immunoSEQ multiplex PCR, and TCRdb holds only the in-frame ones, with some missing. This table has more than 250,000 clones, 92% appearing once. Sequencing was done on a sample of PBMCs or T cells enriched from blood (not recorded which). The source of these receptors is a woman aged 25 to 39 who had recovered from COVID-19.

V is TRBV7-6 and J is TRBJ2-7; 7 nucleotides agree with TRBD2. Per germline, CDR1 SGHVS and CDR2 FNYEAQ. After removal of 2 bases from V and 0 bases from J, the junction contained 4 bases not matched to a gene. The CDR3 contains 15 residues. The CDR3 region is CASSLQRGSSYEQYF. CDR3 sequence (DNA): TGTGCCAGCAGCTTACAGCGGGGATCCTCCTACGAGCAGTACTTC.

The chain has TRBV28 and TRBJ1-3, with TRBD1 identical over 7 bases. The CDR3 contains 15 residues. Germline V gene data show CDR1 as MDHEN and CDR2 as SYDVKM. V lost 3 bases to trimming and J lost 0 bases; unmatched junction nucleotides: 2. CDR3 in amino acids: CASSLTGFSGNTIYF. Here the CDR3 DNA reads TGTGCCAGCAGTTTGACAGGGTTCTCTGGAAACACCATATATTTT.

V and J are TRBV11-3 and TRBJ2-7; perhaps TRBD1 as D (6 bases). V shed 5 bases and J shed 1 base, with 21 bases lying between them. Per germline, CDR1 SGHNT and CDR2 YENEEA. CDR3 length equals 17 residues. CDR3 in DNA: TGTGCCAGCAGCGTAACTATATGGGGGCCCCGTTCCTACGAGCAGTACTTC. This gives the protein CASSVTIWGPRSYEQYF.

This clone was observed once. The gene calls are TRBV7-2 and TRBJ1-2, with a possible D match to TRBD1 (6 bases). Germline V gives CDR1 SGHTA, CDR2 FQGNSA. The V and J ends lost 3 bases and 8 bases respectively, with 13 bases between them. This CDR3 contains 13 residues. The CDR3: CASSFKRQDGYTF. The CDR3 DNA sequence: TGTGCCAGCAGCTTCAAACGACAGGACGGCTACACCTTC.

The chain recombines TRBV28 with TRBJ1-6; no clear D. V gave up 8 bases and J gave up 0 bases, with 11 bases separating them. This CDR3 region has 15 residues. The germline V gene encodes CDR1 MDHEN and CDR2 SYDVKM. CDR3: CASVPLSSYNSPLHF. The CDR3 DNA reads TGTGCCAGCGTCCCACTAAGCTCCTATAATTCACCCCTCCACTTT.

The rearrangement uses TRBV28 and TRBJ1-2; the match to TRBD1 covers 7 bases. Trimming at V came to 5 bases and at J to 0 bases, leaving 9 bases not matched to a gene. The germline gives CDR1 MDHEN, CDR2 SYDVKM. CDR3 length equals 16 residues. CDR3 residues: CASSPRAGGANYGYTF. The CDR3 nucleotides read TGTGCCAGCAGTCCCCGGGCAGGGGGAGCTAACTATGGCTACACCTTC.

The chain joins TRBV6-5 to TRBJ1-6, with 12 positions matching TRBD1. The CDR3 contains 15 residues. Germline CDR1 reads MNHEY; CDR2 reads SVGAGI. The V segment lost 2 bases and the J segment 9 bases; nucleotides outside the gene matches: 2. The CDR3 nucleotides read TGTGCCAGCAGTTACGGGACAGGGGGCGGTTCACCCCTCCACTTT. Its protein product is CASSYGTGGGSPLHF.

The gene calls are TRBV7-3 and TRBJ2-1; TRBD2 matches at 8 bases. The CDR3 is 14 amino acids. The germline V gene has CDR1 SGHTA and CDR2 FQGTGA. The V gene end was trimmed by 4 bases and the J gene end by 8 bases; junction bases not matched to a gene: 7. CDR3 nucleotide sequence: TGTGCCAGCAGCTCAGGACTAGCAGGCCATGAGCAGTTCTTC. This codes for CASSSGLAGHEQFF.

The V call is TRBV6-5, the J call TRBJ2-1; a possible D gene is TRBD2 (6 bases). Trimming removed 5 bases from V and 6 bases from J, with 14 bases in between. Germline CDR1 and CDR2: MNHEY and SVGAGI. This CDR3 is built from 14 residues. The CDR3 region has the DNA TGTGCCAGCAGTATTCCTCGGGGAGGCAATGAGCAGTTCTTC. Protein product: CASSIPRGGNEQFF.

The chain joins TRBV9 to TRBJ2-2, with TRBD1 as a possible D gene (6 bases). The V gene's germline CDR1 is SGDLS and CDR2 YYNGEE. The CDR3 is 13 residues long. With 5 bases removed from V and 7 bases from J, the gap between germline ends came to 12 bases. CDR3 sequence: CASSIQGFGELFF. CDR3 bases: TGTGCCAGCAGTATACAGGGCTTCGGGGAGCTGTTTTTT.

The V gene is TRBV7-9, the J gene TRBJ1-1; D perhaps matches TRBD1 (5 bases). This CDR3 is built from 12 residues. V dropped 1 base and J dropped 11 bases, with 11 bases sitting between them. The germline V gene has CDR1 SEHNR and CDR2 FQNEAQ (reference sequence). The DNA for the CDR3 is TGTGCCAGCAGCTTAGACGGGGGTAGGGCTTTCTTT. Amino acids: CASSLDGGRAFF.

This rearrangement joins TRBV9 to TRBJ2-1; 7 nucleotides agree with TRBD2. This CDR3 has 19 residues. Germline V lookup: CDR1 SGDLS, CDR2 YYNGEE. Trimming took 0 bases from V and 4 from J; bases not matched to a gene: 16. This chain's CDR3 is CASSVGVFSRLARYNEQFF. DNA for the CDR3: TGTGCCAGCAGCGTAGGGGTGTTTAGTCGACTAGCCCGTTACAATGAGCAGTTCTTC.

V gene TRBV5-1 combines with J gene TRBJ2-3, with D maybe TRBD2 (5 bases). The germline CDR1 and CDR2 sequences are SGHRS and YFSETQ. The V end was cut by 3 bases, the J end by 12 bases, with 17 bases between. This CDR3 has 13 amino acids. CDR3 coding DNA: TGCGCCAGCAGCTCGGACTCGAACTCTCCCCAGTATTTT. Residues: CASSSDSNSPQYF.

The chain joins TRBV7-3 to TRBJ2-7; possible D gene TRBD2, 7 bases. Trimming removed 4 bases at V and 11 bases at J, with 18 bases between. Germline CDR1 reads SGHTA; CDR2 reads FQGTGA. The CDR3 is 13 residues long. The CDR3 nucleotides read TGTGCCAGCAGCTCGGGGAGGGGGGGGTTGAAGTACTTC. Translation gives CASSSGRGGLKYF.

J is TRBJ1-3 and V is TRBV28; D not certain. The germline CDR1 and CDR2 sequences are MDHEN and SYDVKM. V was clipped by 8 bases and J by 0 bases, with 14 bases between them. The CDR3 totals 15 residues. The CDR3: CASLGGGLSGNTIYF. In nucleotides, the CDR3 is TGTGCCAGCCTTGGTGGAGGCCTCTCTGGAAACACCATATATTTT.

Written as DNA, the CDR3 is TGTGCCACCAGCAGAGAACAACGCCTCGTTCTGGTTGTCCGTGGCTACACCTTC. Residues: CATSREQRLVLVVRGYTF. This chain uses TRBV15 with TRBJ1-2; D not certain. The CDR3 has 18 residues. CDR1 and CDR2 (germline): LNHNV, YYDKDF (reference sequence). The germline V and J ends were trimmed by 0 bases and 7 bases, with 24 bases remaining between them.

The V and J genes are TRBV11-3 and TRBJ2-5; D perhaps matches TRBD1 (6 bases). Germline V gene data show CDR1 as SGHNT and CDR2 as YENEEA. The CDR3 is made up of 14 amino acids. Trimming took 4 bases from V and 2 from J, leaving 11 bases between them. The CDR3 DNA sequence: TGTGCCAGCAGCTCCAGACAGGATCAAGAGACCCAGTACTTC. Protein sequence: CASSSRQDQETQYF.

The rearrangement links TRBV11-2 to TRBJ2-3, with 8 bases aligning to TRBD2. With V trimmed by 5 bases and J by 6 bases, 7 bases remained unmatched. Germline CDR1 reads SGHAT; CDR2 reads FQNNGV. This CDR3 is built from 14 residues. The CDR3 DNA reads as TGTGCCAGCAGCCCTAGCCCGGGGGGGGATACGCAGTATTTT. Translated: CASSPSPGGDTQYF.

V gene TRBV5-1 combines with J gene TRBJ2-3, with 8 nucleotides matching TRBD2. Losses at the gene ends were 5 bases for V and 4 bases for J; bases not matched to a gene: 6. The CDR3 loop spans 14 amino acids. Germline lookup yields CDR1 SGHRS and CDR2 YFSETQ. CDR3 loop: CASSGTSGPDTQYF. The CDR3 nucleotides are TGCGCCAGCAGTGGGACTAGTGGCCCAGATACGCAGTATTTT. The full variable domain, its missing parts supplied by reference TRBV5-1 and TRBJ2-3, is KAGVTQTPRYLIKTRGQQVTLSCSPISGHRSVSWYQQTPGQGLQFLFEYFSETQRNKGNFPGRFSGRQFSNSRSEMNVSTLELGDSALYLCASSGTSGPDTQYFGPGTRLTVL.

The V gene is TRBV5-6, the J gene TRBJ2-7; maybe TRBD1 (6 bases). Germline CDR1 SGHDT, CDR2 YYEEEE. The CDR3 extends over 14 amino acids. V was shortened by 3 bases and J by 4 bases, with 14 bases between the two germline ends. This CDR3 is CASSSYRDRYEQYF. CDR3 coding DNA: TGTGCCAGCAGCTCCTACAGGGATAGATACGAGCAGTACTTC.

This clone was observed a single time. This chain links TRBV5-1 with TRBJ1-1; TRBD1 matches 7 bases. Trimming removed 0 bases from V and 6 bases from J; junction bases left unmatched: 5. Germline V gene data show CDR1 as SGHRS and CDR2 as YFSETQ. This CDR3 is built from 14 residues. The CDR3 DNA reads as TGCGCCAGCAGCTTGGGGCACCAGGGGGCTGAAGCTTTCTTT. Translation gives CASSLGHQGAEAFF. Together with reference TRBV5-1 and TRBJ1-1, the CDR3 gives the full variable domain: KAGVTQTPRYLIKTRGQQVTLSCSPISGHRSVSWYQQTPGQGLQFLFEYFSETQRNKGNFPGRFSGRQFSNSRSEMNVSTLELGDSALYLCASSLGHQGAEAFFGQGTRLTVV.

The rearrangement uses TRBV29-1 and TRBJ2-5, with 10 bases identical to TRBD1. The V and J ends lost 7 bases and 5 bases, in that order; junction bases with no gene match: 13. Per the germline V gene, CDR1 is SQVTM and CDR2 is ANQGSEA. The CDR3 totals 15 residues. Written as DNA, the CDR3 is TGCAGCGCCAGGGAGGGGACAGGGGTCCCTGAGACCCAGTACTTC. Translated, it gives CSAREGTGVPETQYF.

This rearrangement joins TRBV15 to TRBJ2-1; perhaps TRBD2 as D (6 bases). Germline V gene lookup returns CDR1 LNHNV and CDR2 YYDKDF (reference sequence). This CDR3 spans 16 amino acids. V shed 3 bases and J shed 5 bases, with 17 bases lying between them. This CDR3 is CATSSARLGTHNEQFF. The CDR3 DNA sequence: TGTGCCACCAGCAGCGCAAGACTAGGGACCCACAATGAGCAGTTCTTC.

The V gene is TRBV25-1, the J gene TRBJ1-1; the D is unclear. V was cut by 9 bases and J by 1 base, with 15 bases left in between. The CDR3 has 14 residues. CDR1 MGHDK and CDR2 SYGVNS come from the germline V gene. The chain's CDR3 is CASDGWSSNTEAFF. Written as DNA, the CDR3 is TGTGCCAGTGATGGGTGGAGTTCGAACACTGAAGCTTTCTTT.

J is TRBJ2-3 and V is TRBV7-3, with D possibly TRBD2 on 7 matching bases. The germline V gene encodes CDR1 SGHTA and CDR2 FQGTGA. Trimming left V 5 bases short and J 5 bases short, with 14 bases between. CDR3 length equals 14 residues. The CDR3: CASSGRGVKDTQYF. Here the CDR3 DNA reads TGTGCCAGCAGCGGGAGGGGGGTAAAAGATACGCAGTATTTT. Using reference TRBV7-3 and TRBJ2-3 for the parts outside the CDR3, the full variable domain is GAGVSQTPSNKVTEKGKYVELRCDPISGHTALYWYRQSLGQGPEFLIYFQGTGAADDSGLPNDRFFAVRPEGSVSTLKIQRTERGDSAVYLCASSGRGVKDTQYFGPGTRLTVL.

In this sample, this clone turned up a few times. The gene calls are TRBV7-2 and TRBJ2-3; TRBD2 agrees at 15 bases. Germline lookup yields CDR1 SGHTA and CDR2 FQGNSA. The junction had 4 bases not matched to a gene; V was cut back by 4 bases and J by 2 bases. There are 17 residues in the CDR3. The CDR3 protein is CASSSGLAGGYTDTQYF. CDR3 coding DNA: TGTGCCAGCAGCTCGGGACTAGCGGGAGGCTACACAGATACGCAGTATTTT. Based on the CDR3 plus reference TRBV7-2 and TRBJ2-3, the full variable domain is GAGVSQSPSNKVTEKGKDVELRCDPISGHTALYWYRQSLGQGLEFLIYFQGNSAPDKSGLPSDRFSAERTGGSVSTLTIQRTQQEDSAVYLCASSSGLAGGYTDTQYFGPGTRLTVL.

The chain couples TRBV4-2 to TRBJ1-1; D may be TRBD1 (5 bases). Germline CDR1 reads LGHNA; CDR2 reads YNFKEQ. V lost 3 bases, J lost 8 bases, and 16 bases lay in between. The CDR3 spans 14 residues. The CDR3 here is CASSQGTAGMEAFF. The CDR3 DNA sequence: TGTGCCAGCAGCCAGGGGACTGCGGGGATGGAAGCTTTCTTT.

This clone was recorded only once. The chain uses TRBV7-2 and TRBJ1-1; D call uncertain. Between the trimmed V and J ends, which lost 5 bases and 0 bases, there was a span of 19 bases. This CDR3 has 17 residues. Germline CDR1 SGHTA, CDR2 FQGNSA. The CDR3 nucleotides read TGTGCCAGCAGCCAGAGTCGTTCTCAGGCAATGAACACTGAAGCTTTCTTT. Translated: CASSQSRSQAMNTEAFF.